The entry that follows covers one T cell receptor (beta chain) sequence. TCRdb's table, derived via immunoSEQ multiplex PCR, lists solely in-frame clones and lacks some. Here the sample spans around 120,000 clones, 87% being singletons. This CDR3 comprises 14 residues. Germline lookup yields CDR1 MDHEN and CDR2 SYDVKM. Trimming removed 3 bases at V and 0 bases at J, with 6 bases between. These data come from a study of blood T cell repertoires in COVID-19. The overall study: The samples span acute and convalescent COVID-19 from the United States, Italy and Spain.

The sequenced sample was peripheral blood. The clonotype was recovered from a woman between 65 and 79 years old with acute or convalescent COVID-19. The chain combines TRBV28 with TRBJ1-3; D is uncertain. In DNA, the CDR3 is TGTGCCAGCAGTTTTACCAGCTCTGGAAACACCATATATTTT. This codes for CASSFTSSGNTIYF.